The present T cell receptor beta chain was sequenced within a study of control samples from healthy donors and cancer patients. Germline lookup yields CDR1 MNHEY and CDR2 SVGAGI. This CDR3 has 15 residues. Deletions cut 6 bases from V and 4 bases from J, with 18 bases between. The repertoire was sequenced with immunoSEQ multiplex PCR; TCRdb's copy has only in-frame clones and lacks some. The sample yields 150,000 to 200,000 clones, over 85% seen once. Sequences were obtained from blood. The clonotype originates from a man between 25 and 39 years old in good health. The genes are TRBV6-5 and TRBJ1-1, with D possibly TRBD1 on 6 matching bases. The CDR3 DNA reads as TGTGCCAGCAGAACCCAGCGGGGGCTCGTCACTGAAGCTTTCTTT. This codes for CASRTQRGLVTEAFF.